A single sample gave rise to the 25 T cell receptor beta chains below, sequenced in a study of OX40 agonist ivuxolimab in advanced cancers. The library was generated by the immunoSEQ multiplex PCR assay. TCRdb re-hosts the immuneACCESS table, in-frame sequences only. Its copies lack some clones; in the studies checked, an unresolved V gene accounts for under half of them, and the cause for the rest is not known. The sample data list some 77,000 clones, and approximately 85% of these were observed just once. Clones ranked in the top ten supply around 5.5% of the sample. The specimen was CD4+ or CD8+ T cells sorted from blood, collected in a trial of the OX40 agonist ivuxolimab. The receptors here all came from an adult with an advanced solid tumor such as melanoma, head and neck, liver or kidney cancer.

The CDR3 spells CASSPLATGELFF. CDR3 coding DNA: TGTGCCAGCTCGCCTCTAGCTACCGGGGAGCTGTTTTTT. This chain links TRBV18 with TRBJ2-2; a possible D gene is TRBD2 (5 bases). The germline V gene has CDR1 KGHSH and CDR2 LQKENI. This CDR3 contains 13 residues. Trimming took 6 bases from V and 5 from J, leaving 10 bases between them.

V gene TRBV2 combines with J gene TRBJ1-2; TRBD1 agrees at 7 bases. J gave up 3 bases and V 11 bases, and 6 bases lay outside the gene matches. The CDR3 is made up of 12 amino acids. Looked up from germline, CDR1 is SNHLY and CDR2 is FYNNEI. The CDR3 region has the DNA TGTGCCGGCTCCGGGACAGACTATGGCTACACCTTC. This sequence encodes CAGSGTDYGYTF.

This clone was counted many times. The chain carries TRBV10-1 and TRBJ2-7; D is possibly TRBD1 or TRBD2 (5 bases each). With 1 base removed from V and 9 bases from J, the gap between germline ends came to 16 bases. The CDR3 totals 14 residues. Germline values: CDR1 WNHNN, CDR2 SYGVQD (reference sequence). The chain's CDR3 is CASSELGTPTMQYF. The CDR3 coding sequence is TGCGCCAGCAGTGAGTTGGGGACCCCTACGATGCAGTACTTC.

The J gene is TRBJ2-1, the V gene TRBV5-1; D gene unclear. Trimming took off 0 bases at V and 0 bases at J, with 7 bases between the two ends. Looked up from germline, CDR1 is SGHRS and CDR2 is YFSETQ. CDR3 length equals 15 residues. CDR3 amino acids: CASSLEGFSYNEQFF. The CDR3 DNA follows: TGCGCCAGCAGCTTGGAAGGCTTCTCCTACAATGAGCAGTTCTTC.

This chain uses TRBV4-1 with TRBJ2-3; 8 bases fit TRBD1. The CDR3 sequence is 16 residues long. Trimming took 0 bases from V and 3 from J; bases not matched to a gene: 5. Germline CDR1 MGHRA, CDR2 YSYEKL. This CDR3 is CASSQDWQGATDTQYF. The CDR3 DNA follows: TGCGCCAGCAGCCAAGATTGGCAGGGGGCAACAGATACGCAGTATTTT.

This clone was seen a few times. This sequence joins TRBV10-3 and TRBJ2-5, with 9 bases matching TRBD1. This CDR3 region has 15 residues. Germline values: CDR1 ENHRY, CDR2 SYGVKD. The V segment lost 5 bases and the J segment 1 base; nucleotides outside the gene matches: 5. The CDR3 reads CAISRTGASQETQYF. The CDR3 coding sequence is TGTGCCATCAGTCGGACAGGGGCCTCCCAAGAGACCCAGTACTTC.

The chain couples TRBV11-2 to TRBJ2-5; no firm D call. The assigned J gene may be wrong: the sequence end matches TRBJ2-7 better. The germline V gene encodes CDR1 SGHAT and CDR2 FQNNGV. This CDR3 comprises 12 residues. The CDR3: CASSPPSYEQYF. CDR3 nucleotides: TGTGCCAGCAGCCCCCCCTCCTACGAGCAGTACTTC.

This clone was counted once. The CDR3 region is CASLSQGNTEAFF. The CDR3 nucleotides read TGTGCCAGCCTAAGCCAGGGGAACACTGAAGCTTTCTTT. This chain links TRBV6-5 with TRBJ1-1; TRBD1 might be the D (5 bases). Germline V gene lookup returns CDR1 MNHEY and CDR2 SVGAGI. The V end was cut by 8 bases, the J end by 1 base, with 11 bases between. The CDR3 covers 13 residues.

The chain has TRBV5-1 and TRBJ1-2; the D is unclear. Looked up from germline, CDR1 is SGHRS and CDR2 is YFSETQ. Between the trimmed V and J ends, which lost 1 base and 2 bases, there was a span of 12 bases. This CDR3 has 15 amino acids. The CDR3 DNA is TGCGCCAGCAGCTTGAGCGCGGCGGGAAACTATGGCTACACCTTC. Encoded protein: CASSLSAAGNYGYTF.

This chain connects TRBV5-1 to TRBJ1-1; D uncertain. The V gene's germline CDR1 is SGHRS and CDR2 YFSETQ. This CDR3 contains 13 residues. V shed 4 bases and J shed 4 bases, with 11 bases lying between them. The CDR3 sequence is CASSPVWGTEAFF. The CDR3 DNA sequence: TGCGCCAGCAGCCCAGTCTGGGGCACTGAAGCTTTCTTT.

CDR3 nucleotides: TGCGCCAGCAGCTTAGGACCGCAGGGCGGGGGGGACATTCAGTACTTC. Translated: CASSLGPQGGGDIQYF. This chain links TRBV4-1 with TRBJ2-4; 9 bases match TRBD2. V gave up 5 bases and J gave up 8 bases; unmatched junction bases: 13. The CDR3 loop spans 16 amino acids. CDR1 and CDR2 from the germline V gene are MGHRA and YSYEKL.

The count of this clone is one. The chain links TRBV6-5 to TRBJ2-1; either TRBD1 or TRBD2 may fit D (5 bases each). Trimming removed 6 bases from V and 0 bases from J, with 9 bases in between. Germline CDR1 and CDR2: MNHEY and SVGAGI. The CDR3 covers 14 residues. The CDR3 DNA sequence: TGTGCCAGCAGCTCCGGGACCTCCTACAATGAGCAGTTCTTC. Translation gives CASSSGTSYNEQFF.

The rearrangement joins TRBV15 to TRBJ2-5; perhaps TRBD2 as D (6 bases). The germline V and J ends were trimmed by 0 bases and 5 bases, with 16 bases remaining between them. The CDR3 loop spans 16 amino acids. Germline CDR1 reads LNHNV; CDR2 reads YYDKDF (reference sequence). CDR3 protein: CATSRDHGTGGETQYF. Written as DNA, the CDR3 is TGTGCCACCAGCAGAGATCACGGGACTGGGGGGGAGACCCAGTACTTC.

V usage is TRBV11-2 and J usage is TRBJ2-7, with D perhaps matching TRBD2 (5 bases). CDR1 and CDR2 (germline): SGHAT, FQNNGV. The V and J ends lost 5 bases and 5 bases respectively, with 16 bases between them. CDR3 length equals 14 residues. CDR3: CASSPSGNRNEQYF. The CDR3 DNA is TGTGCCAGCAGCCCCTCCGGGAATCGGAACGAGCAGTACTTC.

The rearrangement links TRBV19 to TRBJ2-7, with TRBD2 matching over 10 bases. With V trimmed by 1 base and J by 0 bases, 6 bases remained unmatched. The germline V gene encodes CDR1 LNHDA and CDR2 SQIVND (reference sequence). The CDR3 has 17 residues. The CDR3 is CASSIALSSGSSYEQYF. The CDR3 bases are TGTGCCAGTAGTATAGCCCTCTCTAGCGGGAGCTCCTACGAGCAGTACTTC.

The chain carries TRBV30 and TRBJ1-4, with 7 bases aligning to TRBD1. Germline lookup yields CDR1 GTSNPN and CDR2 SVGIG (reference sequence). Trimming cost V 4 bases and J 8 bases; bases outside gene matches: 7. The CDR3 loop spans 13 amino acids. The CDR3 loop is CAWKSQGREKLFF. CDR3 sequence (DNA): TGTGCCTGGAAGTCACAGGGGCGGGAAAAACTGTTTTTT. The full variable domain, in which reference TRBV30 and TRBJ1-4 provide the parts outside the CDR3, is SQTIHQWPATLVQPVGSPLSLECTVEGTSNPNLYWYRQAAGRGLQLLFYSVGIGQISSEVPQNLSASRPQDRQFILSSKKLLLSDSGFYLCAWKSQGREKLFFGSGTQLSVL.

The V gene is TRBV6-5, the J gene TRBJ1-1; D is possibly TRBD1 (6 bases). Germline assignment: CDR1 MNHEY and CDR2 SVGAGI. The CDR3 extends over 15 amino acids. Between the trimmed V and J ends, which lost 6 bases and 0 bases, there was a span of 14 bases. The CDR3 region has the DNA TGTGCCAGCAGCTTACAGGGACGAATGAACACTGAAGCTTTCTTT. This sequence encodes CASSLQGRMNTEAFF.

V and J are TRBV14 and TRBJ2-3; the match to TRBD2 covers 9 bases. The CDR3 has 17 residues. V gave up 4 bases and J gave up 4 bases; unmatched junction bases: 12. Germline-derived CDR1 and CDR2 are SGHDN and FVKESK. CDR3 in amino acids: CASSPQLAGYIADTQYF. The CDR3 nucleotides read TGTGCCAGCAGCCCCCAACTAGCGGGTTATATCGCAGATACGCAGTATTTT.

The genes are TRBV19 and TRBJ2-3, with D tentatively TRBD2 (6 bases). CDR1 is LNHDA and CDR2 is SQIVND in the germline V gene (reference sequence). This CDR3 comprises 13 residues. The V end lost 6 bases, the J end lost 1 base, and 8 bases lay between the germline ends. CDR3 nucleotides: TGTGCCAGTAGCGGGAGCCGCACAGATACGCAGTATTTT. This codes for CASSGSRTDTQYF.

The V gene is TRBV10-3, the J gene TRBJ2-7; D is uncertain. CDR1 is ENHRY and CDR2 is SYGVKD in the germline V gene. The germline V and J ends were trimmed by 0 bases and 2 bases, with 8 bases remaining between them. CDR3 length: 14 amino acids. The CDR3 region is CAISESHRAYEQYF. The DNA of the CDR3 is TGTGCCATCAGTGAGTCGCATAGGGCCTACGAGCAGTACTTC.

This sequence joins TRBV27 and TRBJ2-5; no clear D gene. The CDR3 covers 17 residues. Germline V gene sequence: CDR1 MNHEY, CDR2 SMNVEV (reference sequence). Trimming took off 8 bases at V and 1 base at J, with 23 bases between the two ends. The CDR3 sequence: CASSAVRISSLQETQYF. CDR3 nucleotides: TGTGCCAGCTCGGCAGTAAGGATCAGTAGTCTCCAAGAGACCCAGTACTTC.

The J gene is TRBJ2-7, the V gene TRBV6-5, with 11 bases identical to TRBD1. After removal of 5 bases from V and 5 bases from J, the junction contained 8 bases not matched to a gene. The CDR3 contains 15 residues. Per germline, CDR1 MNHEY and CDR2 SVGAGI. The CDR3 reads CASSGGTGGWNEQYF. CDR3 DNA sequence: TGTGCCAGCAGTGGAGGGACAGGGGGTTGGAACGAGCAGTACTTC.

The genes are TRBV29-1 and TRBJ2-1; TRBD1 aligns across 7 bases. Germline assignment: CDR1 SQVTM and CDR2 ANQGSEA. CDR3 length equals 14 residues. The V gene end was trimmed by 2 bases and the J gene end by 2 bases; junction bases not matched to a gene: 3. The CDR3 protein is CSVEFQGAYNEQFF. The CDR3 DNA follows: TGCAGCGTTGAATTTCAGGGGGCCTACAATGAGCAGTTCTTC.

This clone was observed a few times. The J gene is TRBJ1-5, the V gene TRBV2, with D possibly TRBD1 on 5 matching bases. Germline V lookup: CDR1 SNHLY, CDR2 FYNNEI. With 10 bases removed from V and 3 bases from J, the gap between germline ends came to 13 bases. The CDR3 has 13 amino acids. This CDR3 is CATSGQTNQPQHF. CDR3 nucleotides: TGTGCCACCTCGGGGCAAACCAATCAGCCCCAGCATTTT. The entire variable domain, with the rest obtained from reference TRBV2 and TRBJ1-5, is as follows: EPEVTQTPSHQVTQMGQEVILRCVPISNHLYFYWYRQILGQKVEFLVSFYNNEISEKSEIFDDQFSVERPDGSNFTLKIRSTKLEDSAMYFCATSGQTNQPQHFGDGTRLSIL.

CDR3 amino acids: CASSVAGGQSTEQFF. CDR3 sequence (DNA): TGTGCCAGCAGTGTTGCGGGAGGGCAATCTACTGAGCAGTTCTTC. The chain carries TRBV6-1 and TRBJ2-1; TRBD2 matches at 9 bases. This CDR3 is 15 amino acids long. The J segment lost 9 bases and the V segment lost 4 bases, leaving 10 bases of the junction unmatched. The germline V gene encodes CDR1 MNHNS and CDR2 SASEGT.